These 25 T cell receptor beta chains came from one sample sequenced in a study of cytomegalovirus exposure and HLA in healthy donors. The PCR was carried out with 60 Vbeta primers and 13 Jbeta primers. Clones were sequenced by immunoSEQ multiplex PCR, and TCRdb holds only the in-frame ones, with some missing. The sample shows around 140,000 clones, around 87% of them seen only once. Material: PBMCs. These TCRs come from a woman aged 25-40 years in good health and CMV-seronegative.

The chain is built from TRBV6-5 and TRBJ1-1, with 7 bases identical to TRBD1. The trim removed 0 bases at V and 0 bases at J, leaving 1 base unmatched. In germline, CDR1 is MNHEY, CDR2 SVGAGI. The CDR3 has 15 amino acids. CDR3 nucleotides: TGTGCCAGCAGTTACTCAGGGACAGTGAACACTGAAGCTTTCTTT. Amino acid sequence: CASSYSGTVNTEAFF.

The chain couples TRBV6-5 to TRBJ1-1, with 7 bases aligning to TRBD1. This CDR3 spans 13 amino acids. V gave up 2 bases and J gave up 3 bases; unmatched junction bases: 0. Germline-derived CDR1 and CDR2 are MNHEY and SVGAGI. CDR3 residues: CASSYQGDTEAFF. The DNA for the CDR3 is TGTGCCAGCAGTTACCAGGGGGACACTGAAGCTTTCTTT.

In its sample, this clone was seen once. CDR3 DNA: TGTGCCAGCAGCGTATCAGGCGACAGGTCTGGAAACACCATATATTTT. It specifies CASSVSGDRSGNTIYF. The rearrangement uses TRBV9 and TRBJ1-3, with D tentatively TRBD1 (6 bases). This CDR3 comprises 16 residues. V was trimmed by 1 base and J by 1 base, leaving 12 bases between them. CDR1 is SGDLS and CDR2 is YYNGEE in the germline V gene.

This clone occurred once. The V call is TRBV28, the J call TRBJ1-1; tentative D call: TRBD1 (5 bases). Germline CDR1 is MDHEN and CDR2 is SYDVKM. The CDR3 totals 15 residues. V lost 7 bases and J 1 base, leaving 16 bases between the germline ends. CDR3 bases: TGTGCCAGCACCTTTCGGGGACTGCCGAACACTGAAGCTTTCTTT. This codes for CASTFRGLPNTEAFF.

The chain recombines TRBV5-4 with TRBJ2-1; D might be TRBD1 (5 bases). The V end lost 1 base, the J end lost 6 bases, and 11 bases lay between the germline ends. Germline V lookup: CDR1 SGHNT, CDR2 YYREEE (reference sequence). CDR3 size: 14 residues. CDR3 region: CASSLISRGNEQFF. The CDR3 nucleotides are TGTGCCAGCAGCTTGATTTCTAGGGGCAATGAGCAGTTCTTC.

The chain recombines TRBV27 with TRBJ2-7, with D possibly being TRBD1 (7 bases). In germline, CDR1 is MNHEY, CDR2 SMNVEV (reference sequence). This CDR3 has 14 amino acids. Trimming took 4 bases from V and 3 from J, leaving 13 bases between them. CDR3 nucleotide sequence: TGTGCCAGCAGTTGGGGGGCAGGGGGCTACGAGCAGTACTTC. Translated: CASSWGAGGYEQYF.

The gene calls are TRBV27 and TRBJ2-1; 12 nucleotides line up with TRBD2. The CDR3 loop spans 16 amino acids. J lost 4 bases, V lost 6 bases, and 7 bases had no gene match. Germline V gene sequence: CDR1 MNHEY, CDR2 SMNVEV (reference sequence). CDR3 residues: CASRPSGLAGYNEQFF. The CDR3 DNA is TGTGCCAGCAGGCCTAGTGGACTAGCGGGATACAATGAGCAGTTCTTC.

The rearrangement joins TRBV30 to TRBJ2-3, with 12 bases that match TRBD2. Looked up from germline, CDR1 is GTSNPN and CDR2 is SVGIG (reference sequence). V shed 4 bases and J 4 bases; nucleotides not matched to a gene: 6. This CDR3 comprises 15 residues. CDR3 residues: CAWTTPSGRADTQYF. The CDR3 DNA reads as TGTGCCTGGACCACACCTAGCGGGAGGGCAGATACGCAGTATTTT. Drawing the rest from reference TRBV30 and TRBJ2-3, the complete variable domain is SQTIHQWPATLVQPVGSPLSLECTVEGTSNPNLYWYRQAAGRGLQLLFYSVGIGQISSEVPQNLSASRPQDRQFILSSKKLLLSDSGFYLCAWTTPSGRADTQYFGPGTRLTVL.

The rearrangement uses TRBV5-8 and TRBJ1-2; D is undetermined. This CDR3 has 15 residues. Trimming left V 4 bases short and J 8 bases short, with 21 bases between. In germline, CDR1 is SGHTS, CDR2 YDEGEE. Here the CDR3 reads CASSPTLGVLLGYTF. In DNA form, the CDR3 reads TGTGCCAGCAGCCCCACCCTCGGCGTACTATTGGGCTACACCTTC.

The table lists this clone with a few counts. V gene TRBV4-1 combines with J gene TRBJ1-6, with a possible D match to TRBD1 (5 bases). Looked up from germline, CDR1 is MGHRA and CDR2 is YSYEKL. The length of the CDR3 is 14 residues. V lost 0 bases, J lost 6 bases, and 6 bases lay in between. The CDR3 here is CASSQEQGNSPLHF. CDR3 DNA: TGCGCCAGCAGCCAAGAGCAGGGTAATTCACCCCTCCACTTT.

This clone was recorded only once. The chain combines TRBV2 with TRBJ2-5; tentative D call: TRBD1 (6 bases). Germline V lookup: CDR1 SNHLY, CDR2 FYNNEI. V was pared by 6 bases and J by 5 bases, with 13 bases between. CDR3 size: 13 residues. CDR3 DNA: TGTGCCAGCAGGGGACAACAAGGGGAGACCCAGTACTTC. It is translated as CASRGQQGETQYF.

The rearrangement joins TRBV6-7 to TRBJ1-4, with D possibly matching TRBD1 (6 bases). TRBV6-7 is treated as an ORF (open reading frame) with a function not yet certain. This CDR3 has 17 amino acids. Trimming took 0 bases from V and 2 from J, leaving 13 bases between them. CDR3 DNA sequence: TGTGCCAGCAGTTACTCGACGGGGGGGGCGACTAATGAAAAACTGTTTTTT. Translating gives CASSYSTGGATNEKLFF.

The chain joins TRBV5-1 to TRBJ2-3; D might be TRBD1 (5 bases). Germline V lookup: CDR1 SGHRS, CDR2 YFSETQ. Trimming removed 0 bases at V and 2 bases at J, with 13 bases between. The CDR3 is 16 residues long. The chain's CDR3 is CASSLGQQKNTDTQYF. DNA of the CDR3: TGCGCCAGCAGCTTGGGACAGCAAAAAAACACAGATACGCAGTATTTT. Full variable domain (outside the CDR3, taken from reference TRBV5-1 and TRBJ2-3): KAGVTQTPRYLIKTRGQQVTLSCSPISGHRSVSWYQQTPGQGLQFLFEYFSETQRNKGNFPGRFSGRQFSNSRSEMNVSTLELGDSALYLCASSLGQQKNTDTQYFGPGTRLTVL.

This chain joins TRBV7-2 and TRBJ2-1, with no clear D. The length of the CDR3 is 14 residues. In germline, CDR1 is SGHTA, CDR2 FQGNSA. V was clipped by 5 bases and J by 5 bases, with 13 bases between them. DNA for the CDR3: TGTGCCAGCAGCACAGACGGCTGGAACAATGAGCAGTTCTTC. Translated: CASSTDGWNNEQFF.

This clone is medium-sized within its sample. The V call is TRBV6-4, the J call TRBJ1-1, with TRBD1 identical over 9 bases. J was trimmed by 6 bases and V by 5 bases; bases with no gene match: 13. The CDR3 covers 16 residues. The V gene's germline CDR1 is MRHNA and CDR2 SNTAGT. CDR3 DNA sequence: TGTGCCAGCAGTAACGCCCCGGGACAGGGCATTCCTGAAGCTTTCTTT. The encoded protein is CASSNAPGQGIPEAFF.

This sequence joins TRBV5-8 and TRBJ2-3; a possible D gene is TRBD2 (6 bases). V shed 0 bases and J shed 0 bases, with 8 bases lying between them. CDR1 SGHTS and CDR2 YDEGEE come from the germline V gene. The length of the CDR3 is 15 residues. The CDR3: CASSLGGTSTDTQYF. The CDR3 coding sequence is TGTGCCAGCAGCTTGGGCGGGACTAGCACAGATACGCAGTATTTT.

This chain links TRBV27 with TRBJ2-7; TRBD1 agrees at 7 bases. Unmatched junction bases numbered 5, after V lost 3 bases and J lost 6 bases. Germline V gene data show CDR1 as MNHEY and CDR2 as SMNVEV (reference sequence). The CDR3 covers 13 residues. CDR3 sequence reads: CASSLDRITEQYF. CDR3 bases: TGTGCCAGCAGTTTGGACAGGATTACCGAGCAGTACTTC.

The chain uses TRBV7-3 and TRBJ1-2, with TRBD1 matching 9 bases. This CDR3 is 18 amino acids long. V was clipped by 0 bases and J by 4 bases; unmatched bases: 12. CDR1 and CDR2 (germline): SGHTA, FQGTGA. CDR3 nucleotide sequence: TGTGCCAGCAGCTTAACCCCGGGAATGGACAGGGGATTCTATGGCTACACCTTC. It specifies CASSLTPGMDRGFYGYTF. The whole variable domain, filled in from reference TRBV7-3 and TRBJ1-2, reads GAGVSQTPSNKVTEKGKYVELRCDPISGHTALYWYRQSLGQGPEFLIYFQGTGAADDSGLPNDRFFAVRPEGSVSTLKIQRTERGDSAVYLCASSLTPGMDRGFYGYTFGSGTRLTVV.

The chain has TRBV7-3 and TRBJ2-5, with TRBD2 identical over 13 bases. CDR1 is SGHTA, CDR2 FQGTGA, per germline. The CDR3 consists of 18 residues. V gave up 1 base and J gave up 0 bases; unmatched junction bases: 5. The CDR3 here is CASSLKGGTSGDQETQYF. Written as DNA, the CDR3 is TGTGCCAGCAGCTTAAAAGGGGGGACTAGCGGGGACCAAGAGACCCAGTACTTC.

This chain connects TRBV5-4 to TRBJ2-5; TRBD1 is a possible D gene (5 bases). The germline V gene has CDR1 SGHNT and CDR2 YYREEE (reference sequence). There are 14 residues in the CDR3. V was clipped by 2 bases and J by 1 base, with 9 bases between them. CDR3 residues: CASSLTGSQETQYF. CDR3 bases: TGTGCCAGCAGCTTAACAGGTTCCCAAGAGACCCAGTACTTC.

This chain connects TRBV19 to TRBJ1-2; 8 bases line up with TRBD1. Germline V gene lookup returns CDR1 LNHDA and CDR2 SQIVND (reference sequence). V lost 3 bases to trimming and J lost 8 bases; unmatched junction nucleotides: 17. The CDR3 contains 17 residues. This CDR3 is CASSIRSGGAPIGGYTF. As DNA, the CDR3 is TGTGCCAGTAGTATCAGGTCAGGGGGCGCACCTATAGGCGGCTACACCTTC.

The V and J genes are TRBV5-4 and TRBJ2-5, with 11 bases matching TRBD2. CDR1 and CDR2 from the germline V gene are SGHNT and YYREEE (reference sequence). Trimming removed 4 bases from V and 3 bases from J; junction bases left unmatched: 5. The CDR3 extends over 15 amino acids. Here the CDR3 DNA reads TGTGCCAGCAGCCAGACGGGACTAGCGGAAGAGACCCAGTACTTC. It is translated as CASSQTGLAEETQYF. The whole variable domain, remainder taken from reference TRBV5-4 and TRBJ2-5, is ETGVTQSPTHLIKTRGQQVTLRCSSQSGHNTVSWYQQALGQGPQFIFQYYREEENGRGNFPPRFSGLQFPNYSSELNVNALELDDSALYLCASSQTGLAEETQYFGPGTRLLVL.

Concerning this clone itself: The germline gene is not matched at one end of the junction; a read error may be the cause. V usage is TRBV7-9 and J usage is TRBJ2-7, with 11 bases matching TRBD2. Germline CDR1 SEHNR, CDR2 FQNEAQ (reference sequence). The length of the CDR3 is 15 residues. CDR3 coding DNA: TGTTCCAGCAGCTTAGGGGCTAGCGGGAGGTACGAGCAGTACTTC. It translates to CSSSLGASGRYEQYF.

This clone occurred a few times. This sequence joins TRBV7-9 and TRBJ1-1, with D maybe TRBD1 (5 bases). The germline CDR1 and CDR2 sequences are SEHNR and FQNEAQ (reference sequence). This CDR3 comprises 17 residues. The V end was cut by 5 bases, the J end by 0 bases, with 19 bases between. The CDR3 loop is CASSKQVNPILNTEAFF. As DNA, the CDR3 is TGTGCCAGCAGCAAACAGGTTAACCCAATTCTGAACACTGAAGCTTTCTTT. The full variable domain, its missing parts supplied by reference TRBV7-9 and TRBJ1-1, is DTGVSQNPRHKITKRGQNVTFRCDPISEHNRLYWYRQTLGQGPEFLTYFQNEAQLEKSRLLSDRFSAERPKGSFSTLEIQRTEQGDSAMYLCASSKQVNPILNTEAFFGQGTRLTVV.

The CDR3 DNA sequence: TGTGCCAGCAGCTTCGAGGGACAGGGGATACAGAGCTCCTACAATGAGCAGTTCTTC. Encoded protein: CASSFEGQGIQSSYNEQFF. The chain is built from TRBV13 and TRBJ2-1; the match to TRBD1 covers 10 bases. The germline CDR1 and CDR2 sequences are PRHDT and FYEKMQ (reference sequence). CDR3 size: 19 residues. V gave up 3 bases and J gave up 0 bases; unmatched junction bases: 11. The variable domain in full, with the rest retrieved from reference TRBV13 and TRBJ2-1, is AAGVIQSPRHLIKEKRETATLKCYPIPRHDTVYWYQQGPGQDPQFLISFYEKMQSDKGSIPDRFSAQQFSDYHSELNMSSLELGDSALYFCASSFEGQGIQSSYNEQFFGPGTRLTVL.